These 27 T cell receptor beta chains came from one sample sequenced in a study of cytomegalovirus exposure and HLA in healthy donors. This PCR relied on a set of 60 Vbeta primers and 13 Jbeta primers. Measured with immunoSEQ multiplex PCR; TCRdb has only the in-frame clones, and not every one. The listing contains about 160,000 clones. The sample consisted of PBMCs. These receptors came from a woman aged 55-69 years in good health and CMV-seronegative.

This chain connects TRBV19 to TRBJ1-1; D not resolved. The CDR3 is 14 residues long. Germline loops: CDR1 LNHDA, CDR2 SQIVND (reference sequence). V was shortened by 6 bases and J by 1 base, with 12 bases between the two germline ends. The CDR3 sequence is CASRDYRENTEAFF. As DNA, the CDR3 is TGTGCCAGTAGAGACTACCGGGAGAACACTGAAGCTTTCTTT. The entire variable domain, with the rest obtained from reference TRBV19 and TRBJ1-1, is as follows: DGGITQSPKYLFRKEGQNVTLSCEQNLNHDAMYWYRQDPGQGLRLIYYSQIVNDFQKGDIAEGYSVSREKKESFPLTVTSAQKNPTAFYLCASRDYRENTEAFFGQGTRLTVV.

DNA of the CDR3: TGCAGCGTTGTAGCCCCAGCGACCTTAGCCAAAAACATTCAGTACTTC. Its translation: CSVVAPATLAKNIQYF. V gene TRBV29-1 combines with J gene TRBJ2-4; no firm D call. The ends were cut back, 4 bases at V and 0 bases at J, with 16 bases in the middle. The CDR3 consists of 16 residues. Per germline, CDR1 SQVTM and CDR2 ANQGSEA. Variable domain in full (rest from reference TRBV29-1 and TRBJ2-4): SAVISQKPSRDICQRGTSLTIQCQVDSQVTMMFWYRQQPGQSLTLIATANQGSEATYESGFVIDKFPISRPNLTFSTLTVSNMSPEDSSIYLCSVVAPATLAKNIQYFGAGTRLSVL.

In nucleotides, the CDR3 is TGTGCCAGCAGCGTAGGTAGCGGGGGGTCCCAAGAGACCCAGTACTTC. Translating it yields CASSVGSGGSQETQYF. The chain combines TRBV9 with TRBJ2-5, with 10 bases identical to TRBD2. The CDR3 length is 16 residues. Germline lookup yields CDR1 SGDLS and CDR2 YYNGEE. Germline trimming cut 0 bases from V and 1 base from J; bases unmatched to any gene: 3.

The rearrangement links TRBV19 to TRBJ2-2, with D possibly matching TRBD2 (6 bases). The CDR3 extends over 15 amino acids. Germline V gene data show CDR1 as LNHDA and CDR2 as SQIVND (reference sequence). Trimming cost V 3 bases and J 6 bases, with 14 bases left between them. The CDR3 sequence is CASSISGLRPGELFF. CDR3 bases: TGTGCCAGTAGTATCTCGGGACTGCGACCCGGGGAGCTGTTTTTT.

The chain is built from TRBV7-3 and TRBJ1-1; D unclear. V lost 5 bases to trimming and J lost 1 base, with 8 bases between them. CDR1 and CDR2 (germline): SGHTA, FQGTGA. The CDR3 is 13 residues long. The CDR3 DNA reads TGTGCCAGCAGCATCCAGGAGAACACTGAAGCTTTCTTT. Translation: CASSIQENTEAFF.

This chain joins TRBV7-9 and TRBJ2-2; D is unresolved. Germline V gene sequence: CDR1 SEHNR, CDR2 FQNEAQ (reference sequence). This CDR3 is 16 amino acids long. Trimming cost V 1 base and J 0 bases, with 9 bases left between them. The chain's CDR3 is CASSLGQVTNTGELFF. CDR3 bases: TGTGCCAGCAGCTTAGGGCAGGTCACGAACACCGGGGAGCTGTTTTTT.

The chain joins TRBV12-5 to TRBJ2-4, with TRBD1 identical over 7 bases. J was trimmed by 0 bases and V by 1 base; bases with no gene match: 15. From germline, CDR1 is LGHNT and CDR2 FRNRAP. The CDR3 covers 20 residues. CDR3 sequence: CASGLANFPTGDSAKNIQYF. In DNA, the CDR3 is TGTGCTAGTGGTTTGGCCAACTTTCCAACAGGGGATTCAGCCAAAAACATTCAGTACTTC.

This rearrangement joins TRBV7-2 to TRBJ1-3, with D maybe TRBD1 (6 bases). V gave up 3 bases and J gave up 2 bases, with 11 bases separating them. The CDR3 has 15 residues. The V gene's germline CDR1 is SGHTA and CDR2 FQGNSA. CDR3 sequence (DNA): TGTGCCAGCAGCTTGGCAGGGGCAGCTGGAAACACCATATATTTT. Translating it yields CASSLAGAAGNTIYF. Together with reference TRBV7-2 and TRBJ1-3, the CDR3 gives the full variable domain: GAGVSQSPSNKVTEKGKDVELRCDPISGHTALYWYRQSLGQGLEFLIYFQGNSAPDKSGLPSDRFSAERTGGSVSTLTIQRTQQEDSAVYLCASSLAGAAGNTIYFGEGSWLTVV.

This chain uses TRBV4-2 with TRBJ2-1; 8 nucleotides line up with TRBD1. J gave up 6 bases and V 1 base, and 20 bases lay outside the gene matches. The CDR3 covers 20 residues. CDR1 and CDR2 (germline): LGHNA, YNFKEQ. This CDR3 is CASSQVMGQASPPGGNEQFF. The CDR3 bases are TGTGCCAGCAGCCAAGTTATGGGACAGGCGAGTCCGCCTGGGGGCAATGAGCAGTTCTTC.

The chain uses TRBV7-2 and TRBJ1-2, with TRBD1 matching over 9 bases. The CDR3 runs to 15 residues. Germline V gives CDR1 SGHTA, CDR2 FQGNSA. The J segment lost 7 bases and the V segment lost 1 base, leaving 7 bases of the junction unmatched. The CDR3 spells CASSLDRTGASGYTF. As DNA, the CDR3 is TGTGCCAGCAGCTTAGATAGGACAGGGGCGAGTGGCTACACCTTC.

A word on this clone: A read error may account for a junction end that differs from germline. The genes are TRBV19 and TRBJ2-5; weak D call: TRBD2 (5 bases). The CDR3 length is 14 residues. The germline V gene has CDR1 LNHDA and CDR2 SQIVND (reference sequence). CDR3 bases: TGTGCCAGCAGTAGTAGGTCTAGCAAAGAGACCCAGTACTTC. As protein: CASSSRSSKETQYF.

The V call is TRBV4-2, the J call TRBJ2-7; TRBD1 aligns across 8 bases. There are 16 residues in the CDR3. V trimming: 3 bases; J trimming: 3 bases; junction bases outside the gene matches: 10. The germline CDR1 and CDR2 sequences are LGHNA and YNFKEQ. CDR3 DNA: TGTGCCAGCAGCCAGACGCTGGGACAGGCCAACTACGAGCAGTACTTC. Its protein is CASSQTLGQANYEQYF.

The V call is TRBV5-1, the J call TRBJ1-1; D is undetermined. The CDR3 runs to 14 residues. The V end was cut by 6 bases, the J end by 4 bases, with 16 bases between. Per the germline V gene, CDR1 is SGHRS and CDR2 is YFSETQ. DNA for the CDR3: TGCGCCAGCAAACTTACAGTTGGAGGCACTGAAGCTTTCTTT. This sequence encodes CASKLTVGGTEAFF.

The CDR3 nucleotides read TGTGCCAGCAGAACGGACACCTACGAGCAGTACTTC. Translating gives CASRTDTYEQYF. This rearrangement joins TRBV2 to TRBJ2-5; TRBD1 might be the D (5 bases). The J call could be wrong; TRBJ2-7 is a better fit for the DNA end. The CDR3 loop spans 12 amino acids. Germline CDR1 and CDR2: SNHLY and FYNNEI.

The V gene is TRBV5-1, the J gene TRBJ2-5; D might be TRBD1 (6 bases). Germline CDR1 and CDR2: SGHRS and YFSETQ. The V end was cut by 3 bases, the J end by 5 bases, with 14 bases between. This CDR3 has 14 residues. The CDR3 DNA sequence: TGCGCCAGCAGCTATGACAGGCCCGGTGAGACCCAGTACTTC. It is translated as CASSYDRPGETQYF.

With respect to this clone: The same CDR3 arises from other DNA sequences in this sample as well. The V and J genes are TRBV9 and TRBJ2-7, with D uncertain. The CDR3 consists of 13 residues. Between the trimmed V and J ends, which lost 0 bases and 3 bases, there was a span of 7 bases. Germline CDR1 and CDR2: SGDLS and YYNGEE. The CDR3 is CASSVGTNYEQYF. In nucleotides, the CDR3 is TGTGCCAGCAGCGTAGGTACAAACTACGAGCAGTACTTC.

V is TRBV12-5 and J is TRBJ1-5; 12 positions match TRBD1. Germline V gene sequence: CDR1 LGHNT, CDR2 FRNRAP. This CDR3 is built from 15 residues. V gave up 6 bases and J gave up 5 bases; unmatched junction bases: 5. The CDR3 coding sequence is TGTGCTAGTGGGGCCGGGACAGGGGGCCATCAGCCCCAGCATTTT. This gives the protein CASGAGTGGHQPQHF.

The chain carries TRBV29-1 and TRBJ2-2; TRBD2 matches at 13 bases. Germline CDR1 is SQVTM and CDR2 is ANQGSEA. This CDR3 has 18 amino acids. Unmatched junction bases numbered 14, after V lost 6 bases and J lost 4 bases. The CDR3 region is CSVVGLAGVWGGTGELFF. The DNA of the CDR3 is TGCAGCGTCGTTGGACTAGCGGGAGTTTGGGGGGGCACCGGGGAGCTGTTTTTT.

V and J are TRBV10-2 and TRBJ1-2, with a possible D match to TRBD1 (5 bases). From germline, CDR1 is WSHSY and CDR2 SAAADI. The CDR3 has 14 amino acids. V was pared by 2 bases and J by 4 bases, with 11 bases between. CDR3 DNA: TGCGCCAGCAGTGAGCTGGGGGGGAGCTATGGCTACACCTTC. Its translation is CASSELGGSYGYTF.

CDR3 protein: CASSLGDRDQETQYF. The CDR3 DNA reads as TGCGCCAGCAGCTTGGGCGACAGGGATCAAGAGACCCAGTACTTC. The chain employs TRBV5-1 and TRBJ2-5; TRBD1 matches 7 bases. V shed 0 bases, J shed 2 bases, and the junction held 4 bases outside the gene matches. The length of the CDR3 is 15 residues. CDR1 SGHRS and CDR2 YFSETQ come from the germline V gene.

The chain uses TRBV12-5 and TRBJ2-1, with D perhaps matching TRBD1 (5 bases). Trimming left V 0 bases short and J 8 bases short, with 8 bases between. CDR3 length equals 13 residues. The germline V gene has CDR1 LGHNT and CDR2 FRNRAP. The DNA for the CDR3 is TGTGCTAGTGGTTTGGTTCCCAGGGATGAGCAGTTCTTC. Amino acids: CASGLVPRDEQFF.

The CDR3 loop is CASSPNRQGTRYTQYF. In nucleotides, the CDR3 is TGTGCCAGCAGCCCGAATCGACAGGGGACCCGTTATACGCAGTATTTT. V usage is TRBV25-1 and J usage is TRBJ2-3; 8 nucleotides match TRBD1. The CDR3 runs to 16 residues. The germline CDR1 and CDR2 sequences are MGHDK and SYGVNS. V shed 6 bases, J shed 7 bases, and the junction held 15 bases outside the gene matches.

The V gene is TRBV9, the J gene TRBJ1-1; 9 positions match TRBD1. The CDR3 covers 14 residues. Per germline, CDR1 SGDLS and CDR2 YYNGEE. Trimming took 4 bases from V and 3 from J; bases not matched to a gene: 4. The CDR3, as DNA: TGTGCCAGCAGCCGGGACAGGGATTACACTGAAGCTTTCTTT. Translating gives CASSRDRDYTEAFF.

The rearrangement uses TRBV20-1 and TRBJ1-1; 8 bases fit TRBD1. Germline CDR1 is DFQATT and CDR2 is SNEGSKA (reference sequence). Losses at the gene ends were 7 bases for V and 11 bases for J; bases not matched to a gene: 9. The CDR3 has 11 residues. The CDR3 DNA is TGCAGTGGTGGACAGGGAATCGAGGCTTTCTTT. It specifies CSGGQGIEAFF.

J is TRBJ2-7 and V is TRBV7-2; TRBD2 is a possible D gene (5 bases). CDR3 length equals 13 residues. The germline V gene encodes CDR1 SGHTA and CDR2 FQGNSA. Here the CDR3 DNA reads TGTGTAACACAGATCGCGGAGGCCTACGAGCAGTACTTC. Encoded protein: CVTQIAEAYEQYF.

The chain employs TRBV6-5 and TRBJ1-1; 8 positions agree with TRBD1. The CDR3 is made up of 15 amino acids. Losses at the gene ends were 4 bases for V and 2 bases for J; bases not matched to a gene: 6. Germline V gives CDR1 MNHEY, CDR2 SVGAGI. CDR3 DNA: TGTGCCAGCAGTTCTGACAGGGGAAGCAACACTGAAGCTTTCTTT. Translated: CASSSDRGSNTEAFF.

This rearrangement joins TRBV27 to TRBJ2-7; 8 nucleotides match TRBD2. After removal of 6 bases from V and 2 bases from J, the junction contained 6 bases not matched to a gene. Germline values: CDR1 MNHEY, CDR2 SMNVEV (reference sequence). This CDR3 has 14 amino acids. CDR3 nucleotides: TGTGCCAGCAGGAGTCCGGGGGGGCCCTACGAGCAGTACTTC. Its translation: CASRSPGGPYEQYF.